This T cell receptor beta chain was observed in a study of blood T cells in healthy people across ages. It was with a sample-barcoded 5' primer and a J-beta primer mix that a second PCR of about 7 to 12 cycles was run. Via MiXCR, TCRdb re-called the 5' RACE reads, giving one row per CDR3 protein. This table has 800,000 to 1,300,000 distinct CDR3 sequences, less than 25% appearing once. With regard to this clonotype: Its antigen is still unknown.

Whole-study findings and limits: The fall in TCR beta diversity per million T cells was roughly linear with age.

The CDR3 covers 16 residues. Germline V lookup: CDR1 SEHNR, CDR2 FQNEAQ (reference sequence). V was cut by 4 bases and J by 2 bases, with 17 bases left in between. Separately, the same data were catalogued under a study of T cells of mothers and their children. That paper states: It was observed that no persistent microchimeric T cell clones could be detected.

This receptor was identified in a girl aged 2-9 years in good health. The gene calls are TRBV7-9 and TRBJ1-1; D is perhaps TRBD1 (5 bases). The material sequenced was blood. CDR3 protein: CASSSTGDPLNTEAFF. In DNA form, the CDR3 reads TGTGCCAGCAGCTCAACCGGGGACCCACTTAACACTGAAGCTTTCTTT.